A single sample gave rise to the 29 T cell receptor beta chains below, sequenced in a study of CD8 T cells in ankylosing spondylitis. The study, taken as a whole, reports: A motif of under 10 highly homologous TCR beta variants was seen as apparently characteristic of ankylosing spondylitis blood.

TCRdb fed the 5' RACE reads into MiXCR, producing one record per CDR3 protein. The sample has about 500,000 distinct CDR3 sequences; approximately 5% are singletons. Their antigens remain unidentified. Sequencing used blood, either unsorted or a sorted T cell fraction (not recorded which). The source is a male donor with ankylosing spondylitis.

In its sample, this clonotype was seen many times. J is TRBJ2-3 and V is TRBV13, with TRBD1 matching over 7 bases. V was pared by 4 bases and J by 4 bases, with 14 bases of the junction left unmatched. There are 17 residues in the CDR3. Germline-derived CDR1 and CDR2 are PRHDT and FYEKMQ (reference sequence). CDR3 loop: CASSSPGVGGLADTQYF. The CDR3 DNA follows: TGTGCCAGCAGCTCCCCAGGGGTAGGGGGCTTGGCAGATACGCAGTATTTT. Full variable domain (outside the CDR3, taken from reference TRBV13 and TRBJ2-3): AAGVIQSPRHLIKEKRETATLKCYPIPRHDTVYWYQQGPGQDPQFLISFYEKMQSDKGSIPDRFSAQQFSDYHSELNMSSLELGDSALYFCASSSPGVGGLADTQYFGPGTRLTVL.

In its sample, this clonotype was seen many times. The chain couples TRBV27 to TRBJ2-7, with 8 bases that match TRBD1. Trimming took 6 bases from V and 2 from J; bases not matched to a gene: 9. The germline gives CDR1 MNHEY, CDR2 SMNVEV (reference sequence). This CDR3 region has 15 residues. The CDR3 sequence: CASRLNRGSAYEQYF. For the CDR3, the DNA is TGTGCCAGCAGACTAAACAGGGGGTCCGCCTACGAGCAGTACTTC.

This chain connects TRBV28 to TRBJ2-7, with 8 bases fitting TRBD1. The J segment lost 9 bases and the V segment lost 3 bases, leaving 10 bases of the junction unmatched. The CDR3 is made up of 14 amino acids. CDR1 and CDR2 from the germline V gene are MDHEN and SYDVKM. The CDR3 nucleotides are TGTGCCAGCAGTTTTGGCAGGGGGCAAATGGGGCAGTACTTC. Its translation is CASSFGRGQMGQYF. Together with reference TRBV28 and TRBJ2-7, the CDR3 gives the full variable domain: DVKVTQSSRYLVKRTGEKVFLECVQDMDHENMFWYRQDPGLGLRLIYFSYDVKMKEKGDIPEGYSVSREKKERFSLILESASTNQTSMYLCASSFGRGQMGQYFGPGTRLTVT.

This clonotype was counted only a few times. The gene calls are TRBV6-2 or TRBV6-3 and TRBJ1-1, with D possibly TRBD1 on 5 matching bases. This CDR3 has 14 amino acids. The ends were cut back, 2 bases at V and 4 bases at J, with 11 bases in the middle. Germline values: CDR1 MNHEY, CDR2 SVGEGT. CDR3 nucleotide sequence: TGTGCCAGCAGTTACGCAGGGTTCGGCACTGAAGCTTTCTTT. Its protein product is CASSYAGFGTEAFF.

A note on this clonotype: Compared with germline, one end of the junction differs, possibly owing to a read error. The CDR3 DNA follows: TGTGCTAGCAGCTCTACGGCGGGAACGGGGGAGCTGTTTTTT. It codes for CASSSTAGTGELFF. This sequence joins TRBV7-7 and TRBJ2-2, with D perhaps matching TRBD2 (6 bases). From germline, CDR1 is SSHAT and CDR2 FNYEAQ (reference sequence). The CDR3 is 14 amino acids.

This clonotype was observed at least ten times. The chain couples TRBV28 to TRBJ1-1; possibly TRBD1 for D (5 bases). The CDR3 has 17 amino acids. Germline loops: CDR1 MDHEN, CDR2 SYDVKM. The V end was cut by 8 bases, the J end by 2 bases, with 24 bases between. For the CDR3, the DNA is TGTGCCAGCCAATACTTGGGAGGGGAGCTGATTAACACTGAAGCTTTCTTT. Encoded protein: CASQYLGGELINTEAFF.

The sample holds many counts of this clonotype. The chain's CDR3 is CASSMGQAENTEAFF. CDR3 DNA: TGCGCCAGCAGCATGGGACAGGCCGAGAACACTGAAGCTTTCTTT. The chain couples TRBV5-1 to TRBJ1-1; 8 bases fit TRBD1. V trimming: 4 bases; J trimming: 1 base; junction bases outside the gene matches: 6. The CDR3 has 15 amino acids. Germline assignment: CDR1 SGHRS and CDR2 YFSETQ.

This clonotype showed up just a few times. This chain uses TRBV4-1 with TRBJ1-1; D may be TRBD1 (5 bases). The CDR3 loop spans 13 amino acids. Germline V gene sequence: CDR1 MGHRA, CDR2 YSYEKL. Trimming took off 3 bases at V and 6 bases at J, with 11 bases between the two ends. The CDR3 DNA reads TGCGCCAGCAGCCATCCCGGGACCCCTGAAGCTTTCTTT. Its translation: CASSHPGTPEAFF.

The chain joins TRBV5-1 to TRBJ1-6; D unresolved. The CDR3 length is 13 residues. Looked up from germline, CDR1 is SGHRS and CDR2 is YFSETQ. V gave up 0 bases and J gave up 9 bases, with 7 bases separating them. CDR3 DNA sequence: TGCGCCAGCAGCTTGGCGATTGGTTCACCCCTCCACTTT. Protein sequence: CASSLAIGSPLHF.

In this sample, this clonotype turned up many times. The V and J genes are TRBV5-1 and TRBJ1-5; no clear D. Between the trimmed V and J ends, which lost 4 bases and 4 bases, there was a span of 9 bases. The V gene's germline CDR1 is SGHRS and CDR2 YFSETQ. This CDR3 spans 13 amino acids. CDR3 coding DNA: TGCGCCAGCAGCGTGGAACCAAATCAGCCCCAGCATTTT. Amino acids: CASSVEPNQPQHF. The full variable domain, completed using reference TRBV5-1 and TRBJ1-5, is KAGVTQTPRYLIKTRGQQVTLSCSPISGHRSVSWYQQTPGQGLQFLFEYFSETQRNKGNFPGRFSGRQFSNSRSEMNVSTLELGDSALYLCASSVEPNQPQHFGDGTRLSIL.

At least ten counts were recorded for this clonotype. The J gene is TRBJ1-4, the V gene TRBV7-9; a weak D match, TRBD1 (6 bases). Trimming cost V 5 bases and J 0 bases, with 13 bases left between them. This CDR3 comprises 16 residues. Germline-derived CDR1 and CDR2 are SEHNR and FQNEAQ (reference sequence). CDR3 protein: CASSQGGVPTNEKLFF. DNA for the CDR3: TGTGCCAGCAGCCAAGGGGGAGTTCCAACTAATGAAAAACTGTTTTTT.

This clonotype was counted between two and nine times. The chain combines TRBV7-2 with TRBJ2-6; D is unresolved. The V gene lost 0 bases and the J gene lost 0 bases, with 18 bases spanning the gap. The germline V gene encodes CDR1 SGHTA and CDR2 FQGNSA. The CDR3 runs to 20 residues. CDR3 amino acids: CASSLARPTLESSGANVLTF. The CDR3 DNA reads TGTGCCAGCAGCTTAGCGCGTCCGACCTTGGAGAGCTCTGGGGCCAACGTCCTGACTTTC.

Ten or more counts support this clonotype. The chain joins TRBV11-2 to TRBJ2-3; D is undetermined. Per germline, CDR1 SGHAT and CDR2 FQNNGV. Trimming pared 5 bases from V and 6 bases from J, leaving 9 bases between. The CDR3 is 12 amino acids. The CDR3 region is CASSPNADTQYF. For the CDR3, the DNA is TGTGCCAGCAGCCCAAACGCGGATACGCAGTATTTT.

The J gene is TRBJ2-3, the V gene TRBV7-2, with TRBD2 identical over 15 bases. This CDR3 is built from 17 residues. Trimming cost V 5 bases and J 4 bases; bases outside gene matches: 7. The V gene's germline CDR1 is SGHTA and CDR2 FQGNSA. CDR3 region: CASSPRRTSGGADTQYF. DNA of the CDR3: TGTGCCAGCAGCCCCCGCAGGACTAGCGGGGGGGCAGATACGCAGTATTTT.

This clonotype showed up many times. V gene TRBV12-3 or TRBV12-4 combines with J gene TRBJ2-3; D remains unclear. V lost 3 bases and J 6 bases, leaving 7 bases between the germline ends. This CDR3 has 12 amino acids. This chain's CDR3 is CASSFTRDTQYF. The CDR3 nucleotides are TGTGCCAGCAGTTTTACCAGGGATACGCAGTATTTT.

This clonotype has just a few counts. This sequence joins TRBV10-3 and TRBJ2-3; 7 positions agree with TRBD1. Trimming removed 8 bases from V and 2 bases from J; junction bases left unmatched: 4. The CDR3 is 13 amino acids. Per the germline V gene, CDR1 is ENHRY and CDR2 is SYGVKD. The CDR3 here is CAICGQDTDTQYF. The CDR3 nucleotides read TGTGCCATCTGTGGACAGGACACAGATACGCAGTATTTT.

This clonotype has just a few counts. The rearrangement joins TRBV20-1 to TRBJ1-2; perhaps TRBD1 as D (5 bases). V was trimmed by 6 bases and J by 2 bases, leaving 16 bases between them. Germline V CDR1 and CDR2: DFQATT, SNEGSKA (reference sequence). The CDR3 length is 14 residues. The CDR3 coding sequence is TGCAGTGCAGGAGGTACAGGAGGGAACTATGGCTACACCTTC. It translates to CSAGGTGGNYGYTF.

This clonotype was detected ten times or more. CDR3 coding DNA: TGTGCCAGCAGTTTATTATCAGAAGCAACTAATGAAAAACTGTTTTTT. Its protein is CASSLLSEATNEKLFF. The chain recombines TRBV12-3 or TRBV12-4 with TRBJ1-4; unclear D gene. V dropped 2 bases and J dropped 0 bases, with 10 bases sitting between them. The CDR3 totals 16 residues.

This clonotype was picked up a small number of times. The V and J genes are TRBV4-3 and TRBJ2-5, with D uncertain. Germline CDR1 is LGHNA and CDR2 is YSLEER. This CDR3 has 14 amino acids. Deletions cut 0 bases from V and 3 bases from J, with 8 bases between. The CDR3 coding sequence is TGCGCCAGCAGCCAAGATGCCCTGGAAGAGACCCAGTACTTC. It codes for CASSQDALEETQYF.

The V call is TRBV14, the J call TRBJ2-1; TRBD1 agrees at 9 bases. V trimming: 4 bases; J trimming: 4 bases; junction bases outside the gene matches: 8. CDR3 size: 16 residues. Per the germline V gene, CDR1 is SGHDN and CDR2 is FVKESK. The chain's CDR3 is CASSRPDRGKYNEQFF. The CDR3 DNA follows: TGTGCCAGCAGCCGTCCGGACAGGGGAAAATACAATGAGCAGTTCTTC.

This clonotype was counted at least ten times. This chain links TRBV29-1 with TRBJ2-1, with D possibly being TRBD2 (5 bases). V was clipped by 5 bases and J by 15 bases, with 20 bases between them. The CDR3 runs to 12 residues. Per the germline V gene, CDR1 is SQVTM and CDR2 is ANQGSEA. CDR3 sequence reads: CSVPSTPEGRFF. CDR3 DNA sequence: TGCAGCGTTCCCTCGACACCTGAGGGTCGGTTCTTC.

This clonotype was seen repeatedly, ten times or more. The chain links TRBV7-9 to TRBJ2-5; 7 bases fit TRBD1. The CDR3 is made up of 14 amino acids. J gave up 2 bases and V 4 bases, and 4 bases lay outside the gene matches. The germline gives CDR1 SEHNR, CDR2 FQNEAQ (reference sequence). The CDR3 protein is CASSSETGQETQYF. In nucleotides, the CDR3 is TGTGCCAGCAGCTCTGAGACAGGGCAAGAGACCCAGTACTTC.

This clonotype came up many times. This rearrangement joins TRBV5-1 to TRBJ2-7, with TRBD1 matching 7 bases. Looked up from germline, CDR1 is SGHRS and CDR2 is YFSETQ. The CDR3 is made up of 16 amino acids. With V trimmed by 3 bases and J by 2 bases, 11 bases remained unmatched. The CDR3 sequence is CASSYHGTEKAYEQYF. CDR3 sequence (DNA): TGCGCCAGCAGCTACCACGGGACAGAGAAGGCCTACGAGCAGTACTTC.

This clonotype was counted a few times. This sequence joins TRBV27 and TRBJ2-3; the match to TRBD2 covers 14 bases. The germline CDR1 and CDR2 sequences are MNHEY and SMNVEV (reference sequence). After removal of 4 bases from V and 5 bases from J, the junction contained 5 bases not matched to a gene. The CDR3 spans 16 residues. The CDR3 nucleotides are TGTGCCAGCAGTTCGGGACTAGCGGGAGTGGTAGATACGCAGTATTTT. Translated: CASSSGLAGVVDTQYF.

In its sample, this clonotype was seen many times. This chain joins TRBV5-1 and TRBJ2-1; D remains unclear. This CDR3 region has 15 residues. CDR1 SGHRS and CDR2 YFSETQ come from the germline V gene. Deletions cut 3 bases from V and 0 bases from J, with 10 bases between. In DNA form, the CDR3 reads TGCGCCAGCAGCTCTTGGGAACTCTCCTACAATGAGCAGTTCTTC. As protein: CASSSWELSYNEQFF. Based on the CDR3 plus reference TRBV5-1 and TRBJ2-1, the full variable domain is KAGVTQTPRYLIKTRGQQVTLSCSPISGHRSVSWYQQTPGQGLQFLFEYFSETQRNKGNFPGRFSGRQFSNSRSEMNVSTLELGDSALYLCASSSWELSYNEQFFGPGTRLTVL.

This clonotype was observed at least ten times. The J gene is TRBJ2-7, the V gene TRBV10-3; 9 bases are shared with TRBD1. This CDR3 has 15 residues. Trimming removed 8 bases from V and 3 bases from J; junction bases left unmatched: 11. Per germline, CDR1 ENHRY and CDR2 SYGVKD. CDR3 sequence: CAISEGDREVYEQYF. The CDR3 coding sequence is TGTGCCATCTCCGAGGGGGACAGGGAGGTCTACGAGCAGTACTTC.

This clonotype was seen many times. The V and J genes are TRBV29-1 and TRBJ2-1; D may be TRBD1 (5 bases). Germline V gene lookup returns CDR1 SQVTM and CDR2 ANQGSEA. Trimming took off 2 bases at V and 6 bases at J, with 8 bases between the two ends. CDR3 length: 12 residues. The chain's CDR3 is CSVERGANEQFF. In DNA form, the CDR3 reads TGCAGCGTTGAAAGGGGTGCCAATGAGCAGTTCTTC.

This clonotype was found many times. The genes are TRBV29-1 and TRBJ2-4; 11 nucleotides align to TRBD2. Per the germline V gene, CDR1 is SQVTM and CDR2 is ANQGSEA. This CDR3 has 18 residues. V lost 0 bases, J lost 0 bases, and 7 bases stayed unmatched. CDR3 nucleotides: TGCAGCGTTGAAGACACTAGCGGGAGAGCACAAGCCAAAAACATTCAGTACTTC. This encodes CSVEDTSGRAQAKNIQYF.

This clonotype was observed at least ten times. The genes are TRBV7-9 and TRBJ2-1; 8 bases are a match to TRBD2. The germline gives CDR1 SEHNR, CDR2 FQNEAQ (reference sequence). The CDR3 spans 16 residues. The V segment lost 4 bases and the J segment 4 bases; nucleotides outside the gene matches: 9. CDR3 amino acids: CASSSRGGSSYNEQFF. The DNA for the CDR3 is TGTGCCAGCAGCTCCCGGGGGGGCAGTTCTTACAATGAGCAGTTCTTC.